The 9 T cell receptor beta chains given below trace back to one sample, sequenced in a study of blood T cell repertoires in COVID-19. TCRdb's table, derived via immunoSEQ multiplex PCR, lists solely in-frame clones and lacks some. The sample has about 220,000 clones, around 89% seen once. The specimen was PBMCs or T cells enriched from blood (not recorded which). Receptor source: a man younger than 45 who had been exposed to COVID-19.

The chain combines TRBV27 with TRBJ1-2; possibly TRBD1 for D (6 bases). V lost 5 bases and J 6 bases, leaving 13 bases between the germline ends. Germline values: CDR1 MNHEY, CDR2 SMNVEV (reference sequence). The CDR3 sequence is 13 residues long. The CDR3, as DNA: TGTGCCAGCAGTCTGGGGTCAGGGGATGGCTACACCTTC. The encoded protein is CASSLGSGDGYTF.

This clone was detected once. The chain recombines TRBV6-5 with TRBJ2-5; 7 positions match TRBD1. V lost 7 bases, J lost 4 bases, and 12 bases stayed unmatched. The CDR3 loop spans 15 amino acids. Germline lookup yields CDR1 MNHEY and CDR2 SVGAGI. This CDR3 is CASMPWGRGRETQYF. DNA for the CDR3: TGTGCCAGCATGCCATGGGGCAGGGGGAGAGAGACCCAGTACTTC.

This chain uses TRBV7-2 with TRBJ2-2; tentatively, D is TRBD2 (5 bases). The V gene's germline CDR1 is SGHTA and CDR2 FQGNSA. This CDR3 comprises 15 residues. V lost 3 bases and J lost 0, with 8 bases in between. DNA of the CDR3: TGTGCCAGCAGCTTTGGACTCCCGAACACCGGGGAGCTGTTTTTT. It yields the protein CASSFGLPNTGELFF.

V and J are TRBV6-5 and TRBJ1-2; D unclear. V was clipped by 7 bases and J by 2 bases, with 11 bases between them. The CDR3 consists of 13 residues. Germline-derived CDR1 and CDR2 are MNHEY and SVGAGI. The CDR3: CASIAGINYGYTF. The CDR3 coding sequence is TGTGCCAGCATAGCGGGAATCAACTATGGCTACACCTTC.

The rearrangement joins TRBV19 to TRBJ2-5, with TRBD2 as a possible D gene (6 bases). This CDR3 has 17 residues. Germline CDR1 LNHDA, CDR2 SQIVND (reference sequence). Trimming stripped 1 base from V and 5 bases from J, with 20 bases between. In DNA form, the CDR3 reads TGTGCCAGTAGTATAGGAAGAGCGGGCCCCGAGAGGGAGACCCAGTACTTC. Translation: CASSIGRAGPERETQYF.

The chain couples TRBV4-1 to TRBJ2-2, with TRBD2 matching over 9 bases. Germline V gene data show CDR1 as MGHRA and CDR2 as YSYEKL. This CDR3 has 16 residues. Germline trimming cut 3 bases from V and 6 bases from J; bases unmatched to any gene: 8. The CDR3 region is CASSQSSGEPPGELFF. CDR3 nucleotide sequence: TGCGCCAGCAGCCAGTCTAGCGGGGAGCCCCCCGGGGAGCTGTTTTTT.

This clone was recorded only once. CDR3 residues: CASSLGLAGGRPTLQETQYF. The CDR3 nucleotides read TGCGCCAGCAGCTTGGGACTAGCGGGGGGGCGGCCCACGCTACAAGAGACCCAGTACTTC. The rearrangement uses TRBV5-1 and TRBJ2-5; 14 bases agree with TRBD2. CDR3 size: 20 residues. V dropped 0 bases and J dropped 2; count of bases not matched to a gene: 12. Per germline, CDR1 SGHRS and CDR2 YFSETQ. The entire variable domain, with the rest obtained from reference TRBV5-1 and TRBJ2-5, is as follows: KAGVTQTPRYLIKTRGQQVTLSCSPISGHRSVSWYQQTPGQGLQFLFEYFSETQRNKGNFPGRFSGRQFSNSRSEMNVSTLELGDSALYLCASSLGLAGGRPTLQETQYFGPGTRLLVL.

This clone has ten or more counts. This chain uses TRBV4-2 with TRBJ2-6; D is perhaps TRBD2 (5 bases). Germline V lookup: CDR1 LGHNA, CDR2 YNFKEQ. The CDR3 has 16 amino acids. Trimming removed 4 bases at V and 1 base at J, with 11 bases between. For the CDR3, the DNA is TGTGCCAGCAGCCCTGAACGAGGGTCTGGGGCCAACGTCCTGACTTTC. Translating gives CASSPERGSGANVLTF.

This clone was found a few times. CDR3 DNA: TGTGCCAGCAGCTTAGTTCCGGGGGAATACAATGAGCAGTTCTTC. It yields the protein CASSLVPGEYNEQFF. The rearrangement links TRBV7-7 to TRBJ2-1, with D possibly TRBD2 on 6 matching bases. Looked up from germline, CDR1 is SSHAT and CDR2 is FNYEAQ (reference sequence). This CDR3 spans 15 amino acids. Trimming cost V 1 base and J 4 bases, with 11 bases left between them.